This passage covers 5 T cell receptor beta chains from one sample sequenced in a study of T cell responses to AZD1222 COVID-19 vaccine. The protocol was immunoSEQ multiplex PCR, while the TCRdb copy is restricted to in-frame clones and leaves out a portion. The table has 95,000 to 150,000 clones, 85% to 90% seen once. Source: peripheral blood, taken on day 0 of AZD1222 vaccination. The receptors come from an adult in good health.

The CDR3 is CASSPGQGVWGYTF. CDR3 nucleotides: TGTGCCAGCAGCCCGGGACAGGGGGTGTGGGGCTACACCTTC. This chain links TRBV27 with TRBJ1-2, with 11 bases aligning to TRBD1. CDR1 and CDR2 (germline): MNHEY, SMNVEV (reference sequence). Trimming cost V 6 bases and J 8 bases; bases outside gene matches: 8. The CDR3 covers 14 residues.

The count of this clone is one. V and J are TRBV5-1 and TRBJ2-2; D unresolved. The CDR3 extends over 15 amino acids. Germline loops: CDR1 SGHRS, CDR2 YFSETQ. V lost 0 bases, J lost 1 base, and 7 bases lay in between. Written as DNA, the CDR3 is TGCGCCAGCAGCTTGGGGGCAGGGAACACCGGGGAGCTGTTTTTT. Its protein product is CASSLGAGNTGELFF.

This sequence joins TRBV3-1 (or the pseudogene TRBV3-2) and TRBJ1-1, with D unresolved. V was clipped by 1 base and J by 1 base, with 4 bases between them. The germline gives CDR1 LGHDT, CDR2 YNNKEL (reference sequence). The CDR3 extends over 13 amino acids. CDR3 amino acids: CASSQVGNTEAFF. The CDR3 nucleotides read TGTGCCAGCAGCCAAGTCGGGAACACTGAAGCTTTCTTT.

This chain uses TRBV3-1 (or the pseudogene TRBV3-2) with TRBJ2-1; 7 nucleotides agree with TRBD2. V trimming: 1 base; J trimming: 3 bases; junction bases outside the gene matches: 9. Germline assignment: CDR1 LGHDT and CDR2 YNNKEL (reference sequence). The CDR3 consists of 17 residues. DNA for the CDR3: TGTGCCAGCAGCCAAGGTGCCGGGACTATTGGCTACAATGAGCAGTTCTTC. It is translated as CASSQGAGTIGYNEQFF.

In its sample, this clone was seen once. The rearrangement joins TRBV5-5 to TRBJ2-2; TRBD2 aligns across 14 bases. This CDR3 is built from 16 residues. The junction had 4 bases not matched to a gene; V was cut back by 4 bases and J by 5 bases. Germline values: CDR1 SGHKS, CDR2 YYEKEE (reference sequence). This CDR3 reads CASSIRLAGGTGELFF. In DNA form, the CDR3 reads TGTGCCAGCAGCATCCGACTAGCGGGGGGGACCGGGGAGCTGTTTTTT.